Following are 6 T cell receptor beta chains from one sample sequenced in a study of read filtering for tumor transcriptome and immune sequencing (dated by TCRdb to about 2020). TCRdb records Illumina HiSeq 4000 as the sequencer. TCR libraries were constructed from approximately 390 ng RNA using the Immunoverse kit, and molecular barcoded adaptors covering alpha/delta and beta/gamma chains were employed. TCRdb cleaned the public reads at Q25 with fastp, built clones with MiXCR and kept in-frame beta chains. Rows are combined by CDR3 protein, so each entry shows the most common genes and DNA. For this sample the table gives tens of thousands of distinct CDR3 sequences, of which around a fifth were detected only once. Roughly 15% of the sample is held by the ten biggest clonotypes. Sample: a population of CD138-negative cells sorted from bone marrow. The cell subset or site label, as the study defines it: bone marrow mononuclear cells depleted of CD138+ plasma/myeloma cells by negative magnetic selection. These TCRs come from a donor aged 40 or over with multiple myeloma.

This clonotype was seen many times. This chain connects TRBV4-1 to TRBJ2-2; TRBD1 matches at 10 bases. Germline loops: CDR1 MGHRA, CDR2 YSYEKL. There are 17 residues in the CDR3. The ends lost 1 base at V and 5 bases at J; junction bases unmatched: 7. CDR3 protein: CASSQATGGARTGELFF. In DNA form, the CDR3 reads TGCGCCAGCAGCCAAGCGACAGGGGGCGCGAGGACCGGGGAGCTGTTTTTT.

This clonotype was observed many times. The genes are TRBV25-1 and TRBJ2-7; unclear D gene. The germline CDR1 and CDR2 sequences are MGHDK and SYGVNS. The CDR3 covers 13 residues. The germline V and J ends were trimmed by 3 bases and 1 base, with 7 bases remaining between them. CDR3 DNA sequence: TGTGCCAGCAGTGATACCCCATCCTACGAGCAGTACTTC. Its translation: CASSDTPSYEQYF.

This rearrangement joins TRBV28 to TRBJ2-4; D is perhaps TRBD1 (5 bases). Trimming took 7 bases from V and 1 from J, leaving 11 bases between them. The germline CDR1 and CDR2 sequences are MDHEN and SYDVKM. The CDR3 contains 14 residues. The CDR3 spells CASNFGAAKNIQYF. The CDR3 DNA reads as TGTGCCAGCAATTTTGGGGCGGCCAAAAACATTCAGTACTTC.

This clonotype occurred a few times. This may come from a read error, since a much larger clone is one base off. The chain uses TRBV12-3 or TRBV12-4 and TRBJ1-4; no clear D. CDR3 length: 12 residues. Trimming took off 3 bases at V and 7 bases at J, with 6 bases between the two ends. CDR3 in amino acids: CASSFGGEKLFF. Here the CDR3 DNA reads TGTGCCAGCAGTTTTGGCGGTGAAAAACTGTTTTTT.

This clonotype was seen repeatedly, ten times or more. The chain is built from TRBV5-6 and TRBJ1-2; 8 nucleotides agree with TRBD1. Germline loops: CDR1 SGHDT, CDR2 YYEEEE. The J segment lost 5 bases and the V segment lost 4 bases, leaving 10 bases of the junction unmatched. The CDR3 runs 15 residues. The CDR3 nucleotides read TGTGCCAGCAGCATGAGACAGGGGACTAGATATGGCTACACCTTC. It translates to CASSMRQGTRYGYTF.

Points on this clonotype: Possible read error: a much larger clone is one base away. The chain uses TRBV7-8 and TRBJ2-3; D call uncertain. The CDR3 is 14 amino acids. Germline V lookup: CDR1 SGHVS, CDR2 FQNEAQ. Between the trimmed V and J ends, which lost 2 bases and 6 bases, there was a span of 12 bases. CDR3 region: CASSLSSGLDTQYF. The CDR3 region has the DNA TGTGCCAGCAGCTTATCTTCAGGCTTGGATACGCAGTATTTT.